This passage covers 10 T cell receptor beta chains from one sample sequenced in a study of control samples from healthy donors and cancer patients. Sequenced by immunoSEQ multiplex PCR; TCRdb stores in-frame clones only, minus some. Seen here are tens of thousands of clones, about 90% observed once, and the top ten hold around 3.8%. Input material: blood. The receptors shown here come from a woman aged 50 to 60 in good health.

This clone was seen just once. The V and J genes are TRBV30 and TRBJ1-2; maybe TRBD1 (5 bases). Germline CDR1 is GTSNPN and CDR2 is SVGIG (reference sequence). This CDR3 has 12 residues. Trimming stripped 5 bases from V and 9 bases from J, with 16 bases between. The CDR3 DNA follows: TGTGCCTGGCTCTCGCACGGGACCAGCTACACCTTC. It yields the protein CAWLSHGTSYTF.

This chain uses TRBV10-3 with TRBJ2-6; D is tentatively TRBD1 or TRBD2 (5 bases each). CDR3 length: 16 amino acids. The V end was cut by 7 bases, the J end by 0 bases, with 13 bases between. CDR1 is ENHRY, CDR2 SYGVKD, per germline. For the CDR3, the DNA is TGTGCCATCAAGGGACCGTTACTCTCTGGGGCCAACGTCCTGACTTTC. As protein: CAIKGPLLSGANVLTF.

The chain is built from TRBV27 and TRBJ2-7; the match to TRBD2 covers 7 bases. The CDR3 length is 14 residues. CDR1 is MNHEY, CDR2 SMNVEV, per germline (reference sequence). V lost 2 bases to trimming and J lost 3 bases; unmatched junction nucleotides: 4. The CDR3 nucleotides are TGTGCCAGCAGTTTAGGCGGGAGCGACTACGAGCAGTACTTC. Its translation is CASSLGGSDYEQYF.

The DNA for the CDR3 is TGTGCCTGGAGTGTCCTCCGGACGCAGCCCCAGCATTTT. It specifies CAWSVLRTQPQHF. This chain connects TRBV30 to TRBJ1-5; D is unresolved. Germline assignment: CDR1 GTSNPN and CDR2 SVGIG (reference sequence). The ends were cut back, 0 bases at V and 7 bases at J, with 10 bases in the middle. The CDR3 runs to 13 residues.

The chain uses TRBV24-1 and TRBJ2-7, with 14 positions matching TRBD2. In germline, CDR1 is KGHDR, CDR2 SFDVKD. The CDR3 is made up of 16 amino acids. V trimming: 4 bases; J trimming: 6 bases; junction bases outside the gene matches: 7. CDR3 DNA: TGTGCCACCAGTGACCCCGGACTAGCGGGAGGAAGCGAGCAGTACTTC. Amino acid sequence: CATSDPGLAGGSEQYF.

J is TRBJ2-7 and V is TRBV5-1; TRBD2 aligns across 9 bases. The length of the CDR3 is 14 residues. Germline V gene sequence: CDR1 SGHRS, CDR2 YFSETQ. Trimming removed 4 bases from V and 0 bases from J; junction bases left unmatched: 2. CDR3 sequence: CASSISGSSYEQYF. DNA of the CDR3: TGCGCCAGCAGCATTAGCGGGAGCTCCTACGAGCAGTACTTC.

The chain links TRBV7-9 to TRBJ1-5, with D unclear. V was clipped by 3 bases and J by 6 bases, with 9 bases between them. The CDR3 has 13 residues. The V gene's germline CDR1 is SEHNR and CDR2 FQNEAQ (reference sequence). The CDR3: CASSLEVSQPQHF. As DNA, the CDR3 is TGTGCCAGCAGCTTGGAAGTATCTCAGCCCCAGCATTTT.

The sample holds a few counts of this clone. This chain's CDR3 is CASSLEVGQSPLHF. Written as DNA, the CDR3 is TGTGCCAGCAGCTTGGAAGTAGGGCAGTCACCCCTCCACTTT. V and J are TRBV5-4 and TRBJ1-6; D uncertain. In germline, CDR1 is SGHNT, CDR2 YYREEE (reference sequence). This CDR3 comprises 14 residues. Trimming removed 0 bases from V and 10 bases from J, with 11 bases in between.

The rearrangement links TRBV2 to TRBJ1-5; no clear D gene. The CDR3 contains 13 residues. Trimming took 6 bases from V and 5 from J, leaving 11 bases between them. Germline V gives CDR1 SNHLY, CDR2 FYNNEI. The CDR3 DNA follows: TGTGCCAGCAGGGGAGATGCGGATCAGCCCCAGCATTTT. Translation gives CASRGDADQPQHF. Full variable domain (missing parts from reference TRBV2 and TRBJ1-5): EPEVTQTPSHQVTQMGQEVILRCVPISNHLYFYWYRQILGQKVEFLVSFYNNEISEKSEIFDDQFSVERPDGSNFTLKIRSTKLEDSAMYFCASRGDADQPQHFGDGTRLSIL.

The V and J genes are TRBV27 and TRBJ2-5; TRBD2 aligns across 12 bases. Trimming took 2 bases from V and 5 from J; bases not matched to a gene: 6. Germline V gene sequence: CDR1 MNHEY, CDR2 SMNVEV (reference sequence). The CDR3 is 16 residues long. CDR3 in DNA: TGTGCCAGCAGTTTAGCCCTAGCGGGAGGGCTGGAGACCCAGTACTTC. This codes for CASSLALAGGLETQYF.